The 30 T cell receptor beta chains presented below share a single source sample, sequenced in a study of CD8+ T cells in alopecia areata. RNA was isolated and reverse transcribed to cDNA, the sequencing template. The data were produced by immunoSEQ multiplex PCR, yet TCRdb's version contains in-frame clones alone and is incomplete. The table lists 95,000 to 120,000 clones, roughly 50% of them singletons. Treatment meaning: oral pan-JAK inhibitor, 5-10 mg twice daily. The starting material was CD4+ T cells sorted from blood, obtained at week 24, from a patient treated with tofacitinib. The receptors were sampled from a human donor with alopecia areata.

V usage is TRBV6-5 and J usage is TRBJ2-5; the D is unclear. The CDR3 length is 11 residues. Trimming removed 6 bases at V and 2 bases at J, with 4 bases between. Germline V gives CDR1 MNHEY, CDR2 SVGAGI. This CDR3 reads CASSAQETQYF. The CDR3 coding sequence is TGTGCCAGCAGCGCTCAAGAGACCCAGTACTTC.

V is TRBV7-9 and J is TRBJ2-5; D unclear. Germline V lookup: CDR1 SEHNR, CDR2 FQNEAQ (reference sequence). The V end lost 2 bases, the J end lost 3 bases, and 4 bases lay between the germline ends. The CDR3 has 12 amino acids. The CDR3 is CASSLRKETQYF. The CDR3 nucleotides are TGTGCCAGCAGCTTAAGGAAAGAGACCCAGTACTTC.

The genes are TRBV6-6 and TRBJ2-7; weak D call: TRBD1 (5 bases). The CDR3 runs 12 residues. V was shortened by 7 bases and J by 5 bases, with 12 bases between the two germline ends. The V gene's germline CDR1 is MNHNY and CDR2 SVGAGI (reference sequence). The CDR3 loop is CASTQGPNEQYF. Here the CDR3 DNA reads TGTGCCAGCACCCAGGGTCCTAACGAGCAGTACTTC.

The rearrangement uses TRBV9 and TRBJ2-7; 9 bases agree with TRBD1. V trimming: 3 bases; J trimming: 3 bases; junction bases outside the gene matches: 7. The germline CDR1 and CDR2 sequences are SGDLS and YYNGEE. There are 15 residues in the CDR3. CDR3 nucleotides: TGTGCCAGCAGCGCCCTCGGGACAGGGTACTACGAGCAGTACTTC. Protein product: CASSALGTGYYEQYF.

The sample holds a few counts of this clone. CDR3 amino acids: CASSTWTSGGATDTQYF. DNA of the CDR3: TGTGCCAGCAGCACCTGGACTAGCGGGGGGGCCACAGATACGCAGTATTTT. The rearrangement joins TRBV13 to TRBJ2-3; 15 bases are a match to TRBD2. CDR3 length equals 17 residues. The trim removed 5 bases at V and 2 bases at J, leaving 5 bases unmatched. Looked up from germline, CDR1 is PRHDT and CDR2 is FYEKMQ (reference sequence). Drawing the rest from reference TRBV13 and TRBJ2-3, the complete variable domain is AAGVIQSPRHLIKEKRETATLKCYPIPRHDTVYWYQQGPGQDPQFLISFYEKMQSDKGSIPDRFSAQQFSDYHSELNMSSLELGDSALYFCASSTWTSGGATDTQYFGPGTRLTVL.

The CDR3 loop reads CAWSRTTGSPLHF. CDR3 in DNA: TGTGCCTGGAGTAGGACCACTGGTTCACCCCTCCACTTT. The rearrangement uses TRBV30 and TRBJ1-6; no reliable D call. The CDR3 consists of 13 residues. V dropped 2 bases and J dropped 9 bases, with 11 bases sitting between them. Germline V gene data show CDR1 as GTSNPN and CDR2 as SVGIG (reference sequence).

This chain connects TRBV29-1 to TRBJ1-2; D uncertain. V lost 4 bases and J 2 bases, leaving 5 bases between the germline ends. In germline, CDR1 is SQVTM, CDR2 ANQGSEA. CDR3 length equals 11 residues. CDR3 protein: CSVGENYGYTF. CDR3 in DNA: TGCAGCGTTGGGGAGAACTATGGCTACACCTTC.

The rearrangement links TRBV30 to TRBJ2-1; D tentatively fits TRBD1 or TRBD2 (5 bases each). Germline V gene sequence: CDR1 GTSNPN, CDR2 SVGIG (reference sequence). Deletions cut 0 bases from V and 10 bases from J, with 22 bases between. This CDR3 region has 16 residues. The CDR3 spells CAWSVHGTPNYREQFF. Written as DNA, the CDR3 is TGTGCCTGGAGTGTACACGGGACCCCCAATTACAGAGAGCAGTTCTTC.

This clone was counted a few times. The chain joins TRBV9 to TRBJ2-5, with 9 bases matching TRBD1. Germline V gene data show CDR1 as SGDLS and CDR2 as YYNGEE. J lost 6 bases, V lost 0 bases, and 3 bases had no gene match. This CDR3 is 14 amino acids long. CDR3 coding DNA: TGTGCCAGCAGCGTAGGGGGACAGGGAAAGACCCAGTACTTC. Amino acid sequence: CASSVGGQGKTQYF.

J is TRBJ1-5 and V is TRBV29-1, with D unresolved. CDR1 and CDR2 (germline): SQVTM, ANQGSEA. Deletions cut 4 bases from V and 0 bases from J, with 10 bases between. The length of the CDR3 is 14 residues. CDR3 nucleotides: TGCAGCGTTGGAACCGGTAATAGCAATCAGCCCCAGCATTTT. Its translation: CSVGTGNSNQPQHF.

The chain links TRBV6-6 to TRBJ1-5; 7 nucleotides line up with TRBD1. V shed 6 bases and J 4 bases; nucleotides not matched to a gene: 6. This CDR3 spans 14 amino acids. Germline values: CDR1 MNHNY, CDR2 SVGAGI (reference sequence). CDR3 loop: CASSQRDSNQPQHF. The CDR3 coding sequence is TGTGCCAGCAGCCAGAGGGACAGTAATCAGCCCCAGCATTTT.

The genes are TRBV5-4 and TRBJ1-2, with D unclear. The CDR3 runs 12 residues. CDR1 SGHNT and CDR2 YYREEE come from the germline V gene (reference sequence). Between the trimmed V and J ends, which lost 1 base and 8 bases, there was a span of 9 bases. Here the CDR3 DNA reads TGTGCCAGCAGCTTGCTGGCTGAGGGCTACACCTTC. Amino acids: CASSLLAEGYTF. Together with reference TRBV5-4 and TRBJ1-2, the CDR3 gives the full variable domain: ETGVTQSPTHLIKTRGQQVTLRCSSQSGHNTVSWYQQALGQGPQFIFQYYREEENGRGNFPPRFSGLQFPNYSSELNVNALELDDSALYLCASSLLAEGYTFGSGTRLTVV.

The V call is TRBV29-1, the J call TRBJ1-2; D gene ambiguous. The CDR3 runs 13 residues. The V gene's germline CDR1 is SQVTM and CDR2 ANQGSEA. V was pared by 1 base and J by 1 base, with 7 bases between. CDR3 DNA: TGCAGCGTTGAAGTTGGCCATAACTATGGCTACACCTTC. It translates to CSVEVGHNYGYTF.

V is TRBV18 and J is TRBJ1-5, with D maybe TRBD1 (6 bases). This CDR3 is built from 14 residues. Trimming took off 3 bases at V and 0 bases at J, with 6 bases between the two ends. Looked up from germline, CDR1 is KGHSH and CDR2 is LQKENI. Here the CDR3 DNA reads TGTGCCAGCTCACCGGGACATAGCAATCAGCCCCAGCATTTT. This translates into CASSPGHSNQPQHF.

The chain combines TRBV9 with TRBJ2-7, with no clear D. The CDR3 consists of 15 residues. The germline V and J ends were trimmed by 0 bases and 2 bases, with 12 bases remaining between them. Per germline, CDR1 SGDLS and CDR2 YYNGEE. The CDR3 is CASSVAAGDAYEQYF. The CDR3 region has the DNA TGTGCCAGCAGCGTAGCTGCTGGGGATGCCTACGAGCAGTACTTC.

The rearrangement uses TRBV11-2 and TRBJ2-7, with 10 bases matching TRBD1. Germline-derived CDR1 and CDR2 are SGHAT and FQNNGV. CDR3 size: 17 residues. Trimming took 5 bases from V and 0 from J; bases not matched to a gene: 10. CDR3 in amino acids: CASSRPRTGGSSYEQYF. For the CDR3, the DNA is TGTGCCAGCAGCCGCCCCCGGACAGGGGGTTCCTCCTACGAGCAGTACTTC. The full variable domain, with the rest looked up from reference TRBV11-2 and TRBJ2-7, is EAGVAQSPRYKIIEKRQSVAFWCNPISGHATLYWYQQILGQGPKLLIQFQNNGVVDDSQLPKDRFSAERLKGVDSTLKIQPAKLEDSAVYLCASSRPRTGGSSYEQYFGPGTRLTVT.

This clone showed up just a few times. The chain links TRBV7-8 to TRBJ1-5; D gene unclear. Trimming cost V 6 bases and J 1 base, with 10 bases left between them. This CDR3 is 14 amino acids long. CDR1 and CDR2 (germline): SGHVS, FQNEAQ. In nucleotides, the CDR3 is TGTGCCAGCAGACTCGGAGCGAGCAATCAGCCCCAGCATTTT. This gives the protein CASRLGASNQPQHF. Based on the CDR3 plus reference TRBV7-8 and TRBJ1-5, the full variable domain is GAGVSQSPRYKVAKRGQDVALRCDPISGHVSLFWYQQALGQGPEFLTYFQNEAQLDKSGLPSDRFFAERPEGSVSTLKIQRTQQEDSAVYLCASRLGASNQPQHFGDGTRLSIL.

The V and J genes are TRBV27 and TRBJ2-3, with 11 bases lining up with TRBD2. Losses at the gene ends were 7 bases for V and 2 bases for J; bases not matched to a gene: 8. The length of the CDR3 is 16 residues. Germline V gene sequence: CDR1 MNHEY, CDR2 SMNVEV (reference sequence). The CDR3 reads CASNSLAGVTTDTQYF. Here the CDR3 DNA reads TGTGCCAGCAACTCACTAGCGGGGGTTACCACAGATACGCAGTATTTT.

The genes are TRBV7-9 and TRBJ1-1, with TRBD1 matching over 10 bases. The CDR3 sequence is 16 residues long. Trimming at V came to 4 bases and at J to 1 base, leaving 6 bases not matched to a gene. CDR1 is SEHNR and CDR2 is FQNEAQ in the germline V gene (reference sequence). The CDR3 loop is CASSSGQGGPNTEAFF. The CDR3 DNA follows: TGTGCCAGCAGCTCAGGACAGGGGGGTCCGAACACTGAAGCTTTCTTT.

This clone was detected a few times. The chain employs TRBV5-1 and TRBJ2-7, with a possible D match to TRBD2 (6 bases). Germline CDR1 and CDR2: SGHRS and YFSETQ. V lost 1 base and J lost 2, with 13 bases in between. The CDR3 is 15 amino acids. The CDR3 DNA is TGCGCCAGCAGCTTGTCGAGCGGGCCTACCTACGAGCAGTACTTC. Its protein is CASSLSSGPTYEQYF.

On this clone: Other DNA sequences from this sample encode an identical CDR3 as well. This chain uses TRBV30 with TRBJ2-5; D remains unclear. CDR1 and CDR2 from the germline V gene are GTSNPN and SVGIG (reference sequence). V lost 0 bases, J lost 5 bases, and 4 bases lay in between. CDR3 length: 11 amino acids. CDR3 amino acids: CAWSVRETQYF. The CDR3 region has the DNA TGTGCCTGGAGTGTAAGGGAGACCCAGTACTTC.

CDR3 residues: CASSRQAAYEQYF. As DNA, the CDR3 is TGTGCCAGCAGCCGACAGGCGGCCTACGAGCAGTACTTC. The J gene is TRBJ2-7, the V gene TRBV6-5, with a possible D match to TRBD1 (6 bases). The length of the CDR3 is 13 residues. In germline, CDR1 is MNHEY, CDR2 SVGAGI. The V and J ends lost 6 bases and 2 bases respectively, with 11 bases between them.

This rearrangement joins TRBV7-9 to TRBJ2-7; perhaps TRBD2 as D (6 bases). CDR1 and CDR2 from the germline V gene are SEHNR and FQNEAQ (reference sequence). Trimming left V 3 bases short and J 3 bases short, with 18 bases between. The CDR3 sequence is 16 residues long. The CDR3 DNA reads TGTGCCAGCAGCTTGATGGGAGCGGGTAACGACTACGAGCAGTACTTC. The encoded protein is CASSLMGAGNDYEQYF.

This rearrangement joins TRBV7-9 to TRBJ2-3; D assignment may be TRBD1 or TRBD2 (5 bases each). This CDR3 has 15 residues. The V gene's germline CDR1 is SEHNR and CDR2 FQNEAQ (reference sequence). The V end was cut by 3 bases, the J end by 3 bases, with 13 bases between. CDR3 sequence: CASSLGPSRTDTQYF. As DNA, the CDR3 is TGTGCCAGCAGCTTGGGACCGAGTAGGACAGATACGCAGTATTTT.

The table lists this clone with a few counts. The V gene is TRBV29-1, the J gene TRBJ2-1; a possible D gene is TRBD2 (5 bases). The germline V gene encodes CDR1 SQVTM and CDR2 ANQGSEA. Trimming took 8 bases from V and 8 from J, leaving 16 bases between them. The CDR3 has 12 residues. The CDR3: CSYSRDTDEQFF. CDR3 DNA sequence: TGCAGCTATAGTCGGGATACCGATGAGCAGTTCTTC.

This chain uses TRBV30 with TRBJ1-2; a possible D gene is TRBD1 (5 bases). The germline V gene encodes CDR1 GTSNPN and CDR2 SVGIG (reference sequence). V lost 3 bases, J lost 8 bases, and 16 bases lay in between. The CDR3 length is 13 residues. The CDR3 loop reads CAWSRDRPRGYTF. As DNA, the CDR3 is TGTGCCTGGAGCCGGGACCGTCCTAGGGGCTACACCTTC.

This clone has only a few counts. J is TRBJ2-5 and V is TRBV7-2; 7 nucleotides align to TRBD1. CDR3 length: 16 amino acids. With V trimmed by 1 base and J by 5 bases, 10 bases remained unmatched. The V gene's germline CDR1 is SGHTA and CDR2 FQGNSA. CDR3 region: CASSLGGTVSRETQYF. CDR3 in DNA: TGTGCCAGCAGCTTAGGTGGGACAGTTTCTCGCGAGACCCAGTACTTC.

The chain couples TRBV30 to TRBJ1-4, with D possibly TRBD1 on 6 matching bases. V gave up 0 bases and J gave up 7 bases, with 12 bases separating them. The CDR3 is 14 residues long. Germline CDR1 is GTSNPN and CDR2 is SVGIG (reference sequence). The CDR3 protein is CAWSVSRGSEKLFF. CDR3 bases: TGTGCCTGGAGTGTAAGCAGGGGCTCTGAAAAACTGTTTTTT.

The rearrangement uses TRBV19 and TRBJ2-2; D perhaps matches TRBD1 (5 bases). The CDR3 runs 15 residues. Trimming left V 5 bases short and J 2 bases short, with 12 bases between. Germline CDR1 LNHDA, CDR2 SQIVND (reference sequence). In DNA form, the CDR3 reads TGTGCCAGTAGTCCCCTGACAGCCAACACCGGGGAGCTGTTTTTT. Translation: CASSPLTANTGELFF. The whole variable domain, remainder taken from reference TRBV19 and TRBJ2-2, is DGGITQSPKYLFRKEGQNVTLSCEQNLNHDAMYWYRQDPGQGLRLIYYSQIVNDFQKGDIAEGYSVSREKKESFPLTVTSAQKNPTAFYLCASSPLTANTGELFFGEGSRLTVL.

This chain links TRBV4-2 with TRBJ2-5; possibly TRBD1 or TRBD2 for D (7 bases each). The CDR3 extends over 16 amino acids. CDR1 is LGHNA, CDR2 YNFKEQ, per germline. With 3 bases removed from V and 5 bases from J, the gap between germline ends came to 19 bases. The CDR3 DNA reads TGTGCCAGCAGCCACCCAGGGGGGGGGCCAATGGAGACCCAGTACTTC. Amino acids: CASSHPGGGPMETQYF.